Listed here are 5 T cell receptor beta chains from one sample, sequenced in a study of T cells in localized non-small cell lung cancer. The repertoire was sequenced with immunoSEQ multiplex PCR; TCRdb's copy has only in-frame clones and lacks some. The data contain approximately 81,000 clones, more than 75% of them singletons. Sequencing used peripheral blood, obtained before any cancer treatment. These receptors all come from a woman aged 40-70 years with stage I squamous cell lung carcinoma.

The V call is TRBV6-4, the J call TRBJ1-2; 8 bases agree with TRBD1. V lost 9 bases and J lost 5; bases outside the gene matches: 5. The CDR3 spans 12 residues. Germline assignment: CDR1 MRHNA and CDR2 SNTAGT. CDR3 sequence: CARTGTGYGYTF. In DNA form, the CDR3 reads TGTGCCAGGACCGGGACAGGTTATGGCTACACCTTC.

The chain carries TRBV6-5 and TRBJ2-7; D tentatively reads TRBD1 or TRBD2 (5 bases each). CDR3 size: 12 residues. Trimming cost V 7 bases and J 7 bases, with 14 bases left between them. CDR1 is MNHEY and CDR2 is SVGAGI in the germline V gene. The CDR3 loop reads CASTSGTGEQYF. The CDR3 nucleotides are TGTGCCAGCACATCAGGGACCGGAGAGCAGTACTTC.

This sequence joins TRBV18 and TRBJ1-6; a possible D gene is TRBD1 (5 bases). The CDR3 consists of 16 residues. From germline, CDR1 is KGHSH and CDR2 LQKENI. The V gene lost 4 bases and the J gene lost 5 bases, with 15 bases spanning the gap. CDR3 DNA: TGTGCCAGCTCACGGGGACCAGTATCCAATAATTCACCCCTCCACTTT. This codes for CASSRGPVSNNSPLHF. Drawing the rest from reference TRBV18 and TRBJ1-6, the complete variable domain is NAGVMQNPRHLVRRRGQEARLRCSPMKGHSHVYWYRQLPEEGLKFMVYLQKENIIDESGMPKERFSAEFPKEGPSILRIQQVVRGDSAAYFCASSRGPVSNNSPLHFGNGTRLTVT.

The chain employs TRBV30 and TRBJ2-3; 9 positions agree with TRBD2. Germline lookup yields CDR1 GTSNPN and CDR2 SVGIG (reference sequence). J gave up 2 bases and V 4 bases, and 13 bases lay outside the gene matches. The CDR3 covers 17 residues. In DNA, the CDR3 is TGTGCCTGGACCTCCGGGGGCAGCGGGGGGTCCACAGATACGCAGTATTTT. The encoded protein is CAWTSGGSGGSTDTQYF.

In this sample, this clone turned up a few times. V is TRBV7-3 and J is TRBJ2-3; TRBD2 aligns across 11 bases. Germline V gene sequence: CDR1 SGHTA, CDR2 FQGTGA. The CDR3 totals 15 residues. Germline trimming cut 6 bases from V and 1 base from J; bases unmatched to any gene: 3. The DNA for the CDR3 is TGTGCCAGCAGTAGCGGGGGGGCTGGCACAGATACGCAGTATTTT. Its translation: CASSSGGAGTDTQYF.